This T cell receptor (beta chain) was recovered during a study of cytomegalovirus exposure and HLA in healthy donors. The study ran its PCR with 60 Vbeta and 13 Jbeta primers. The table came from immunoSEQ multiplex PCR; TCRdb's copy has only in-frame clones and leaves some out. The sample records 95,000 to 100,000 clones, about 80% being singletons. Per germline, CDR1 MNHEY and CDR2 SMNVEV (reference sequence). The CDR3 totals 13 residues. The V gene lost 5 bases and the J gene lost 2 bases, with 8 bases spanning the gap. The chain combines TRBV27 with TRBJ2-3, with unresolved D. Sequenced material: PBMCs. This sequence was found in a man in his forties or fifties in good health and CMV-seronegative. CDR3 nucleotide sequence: TGTGCCAGCAGTGTCTCCCCCACAGATACGCAGTATTTT. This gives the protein CASSVSPTDTQYF.